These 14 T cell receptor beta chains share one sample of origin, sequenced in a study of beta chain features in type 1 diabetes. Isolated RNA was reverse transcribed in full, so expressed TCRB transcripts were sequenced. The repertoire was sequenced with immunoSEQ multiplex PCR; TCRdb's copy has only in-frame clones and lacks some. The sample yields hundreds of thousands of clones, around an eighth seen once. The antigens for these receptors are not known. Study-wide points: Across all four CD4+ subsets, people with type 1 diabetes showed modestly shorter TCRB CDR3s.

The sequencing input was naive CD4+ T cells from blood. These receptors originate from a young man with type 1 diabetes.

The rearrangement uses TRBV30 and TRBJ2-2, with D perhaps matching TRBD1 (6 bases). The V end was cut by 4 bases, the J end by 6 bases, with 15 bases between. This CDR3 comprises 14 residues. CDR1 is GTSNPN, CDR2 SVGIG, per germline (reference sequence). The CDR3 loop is CAWTLQGFAGELFF. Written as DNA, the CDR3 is TGTGCCTGGACCCTACAGGGATTTGCCGGGGAGCTGTTTTTT.

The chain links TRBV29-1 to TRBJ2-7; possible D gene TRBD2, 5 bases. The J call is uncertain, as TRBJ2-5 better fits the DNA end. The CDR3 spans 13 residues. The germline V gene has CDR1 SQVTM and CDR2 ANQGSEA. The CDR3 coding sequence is TGCAGCGTTGAACGAGGGCTACAAGAGACCCAGTACTTC. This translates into CSVERGLQETQYF.

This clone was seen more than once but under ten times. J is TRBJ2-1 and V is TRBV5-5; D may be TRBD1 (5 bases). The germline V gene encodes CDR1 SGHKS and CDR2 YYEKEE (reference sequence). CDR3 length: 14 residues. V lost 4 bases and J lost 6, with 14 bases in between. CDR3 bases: TGTGCCAGCAGCATCTCAGGGCCGGGCAATGAGCAGTTCTTC. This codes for CASSISGPGNEQFF.

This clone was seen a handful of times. CDR3 sequence: CAWSVHPLRGTTEAFF. The DNA of the CDR3 is TGTGCCTGGAGTGTACATCCACTAAGGGGAACCACTGAAGCTTTCTTT. The rearrangement uses TRBV30 and TRBJ1-1, with a tentative D call TRBD1 (5 bases). The CDR3 contains 16 residues. The V end was cut by 0 bases, the J end by 4 bases, with 18 bases between. In germline, CDR1 is GTSNPN, CDR2 SVGIG (reference sequence). The whole variable domain, remainder taken from reference TRBV30 and TRBJ1-1, is SQTIHQWPATLVQPVGSPLSLECTVEGTSNPNLYWYRQAAGRGLQLLFYSVGIGQISSEVPQNLSASRPQDRQFILSSKKLLLSDSGFYLCAWSVHPLRGTTEAFFGQGTRLTVV.

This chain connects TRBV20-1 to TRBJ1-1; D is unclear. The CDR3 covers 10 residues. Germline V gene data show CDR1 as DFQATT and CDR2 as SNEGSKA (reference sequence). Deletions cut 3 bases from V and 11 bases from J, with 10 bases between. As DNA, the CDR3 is TGCAGTGCTAGCGGCATCGAGGCTTTCTTT. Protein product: CSASGIEAFF.

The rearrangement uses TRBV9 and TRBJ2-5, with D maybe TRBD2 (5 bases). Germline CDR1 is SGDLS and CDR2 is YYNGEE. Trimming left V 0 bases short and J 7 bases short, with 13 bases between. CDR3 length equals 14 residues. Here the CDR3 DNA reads TGTGCCAGCAGCGTAGCGGCGGGTCCGGGGACCCAGTACTTC. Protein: CASSVAAGPGTQYF.

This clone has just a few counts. This chain's CDR3 is CASSNSRGNEQFF. Written as DNA, the CDR3 is TGTGCCAGCAGTAATTCCCGAGGCAATGAGCAGTTCTTC. The genes are TRBV6-1 and TRBJ2-1; D gene ambiguous. Trimming took 5 bases from V and 6 from J, leaving 11 bases between them. The CDR3 loop spans 13 amino acids. The V gene's germline CDR1 is MNHNS and CDR2 SASEGT.

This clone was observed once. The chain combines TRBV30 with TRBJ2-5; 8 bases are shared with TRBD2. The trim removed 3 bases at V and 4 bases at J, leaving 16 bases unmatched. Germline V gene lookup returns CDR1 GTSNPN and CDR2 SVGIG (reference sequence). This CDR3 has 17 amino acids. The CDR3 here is CAWRTKSGLGRRETQYF. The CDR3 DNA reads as TGTGCCTGGAGGACAAAATCGGGACTAGGGCGGAGAGAGACCCAGTACTTC.

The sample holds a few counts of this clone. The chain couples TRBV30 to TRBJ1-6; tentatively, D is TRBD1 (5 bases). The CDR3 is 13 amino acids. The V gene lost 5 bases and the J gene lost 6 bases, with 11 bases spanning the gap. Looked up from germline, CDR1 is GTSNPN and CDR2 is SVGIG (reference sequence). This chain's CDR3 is CAWVTGGNSPLHF. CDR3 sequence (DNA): TGTGCCTGGGTAACCGGGGGTAATTCACCCCTCCACTTT.

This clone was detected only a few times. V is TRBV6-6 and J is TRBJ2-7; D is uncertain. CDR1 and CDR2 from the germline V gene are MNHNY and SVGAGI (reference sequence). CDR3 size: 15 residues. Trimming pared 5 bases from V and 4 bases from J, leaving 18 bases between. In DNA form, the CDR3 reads TGTGCCAGCAGTCCGGACGCAGGCTTGGCATACGAGCAGTACTTC. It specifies CASSPDAGLAYEQYF.

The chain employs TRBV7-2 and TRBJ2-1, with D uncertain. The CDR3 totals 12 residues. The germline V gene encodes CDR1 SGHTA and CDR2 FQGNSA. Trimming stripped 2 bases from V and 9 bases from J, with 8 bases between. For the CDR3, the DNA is TGTGCCAGCAGCTTAAAGACGAGTGAGCAGTTCTTC. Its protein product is CASSLKTSEQFF.

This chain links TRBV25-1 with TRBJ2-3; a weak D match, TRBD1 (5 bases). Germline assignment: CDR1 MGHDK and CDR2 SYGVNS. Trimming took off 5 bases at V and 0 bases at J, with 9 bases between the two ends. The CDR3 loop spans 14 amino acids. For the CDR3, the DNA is TGTGCCAGCAGTAGGGGCGGTAGCACAGATACGCAGTATTTT. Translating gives CASSRGGSTDTQYF.

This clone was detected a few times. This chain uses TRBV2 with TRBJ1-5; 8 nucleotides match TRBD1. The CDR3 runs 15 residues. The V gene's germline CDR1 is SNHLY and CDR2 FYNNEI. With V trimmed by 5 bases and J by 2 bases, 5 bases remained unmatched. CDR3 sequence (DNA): TGTGCCAGCAGTTCCGACAGGGGAGGCAATCAGCCCCAGCATTTT. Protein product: CASSSDRGGNQPQHF.

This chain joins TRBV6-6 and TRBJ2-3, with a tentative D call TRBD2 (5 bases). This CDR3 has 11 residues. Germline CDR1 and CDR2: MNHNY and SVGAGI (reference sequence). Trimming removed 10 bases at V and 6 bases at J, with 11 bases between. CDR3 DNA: TGTGCCACCTCCACGGGGGATACGCAGTATTTT. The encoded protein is CATSTGDTQYF.